This is a list of T cell receptor beta chains from one sample in a study of regulatory T cells in long-lasting Graves disease. TCRdb recomputed calls from the multiplex PCR reads with MiXCR, one row per CDR3 protein. The table shows 400,000 to 450,000 distinct CDR3 sequences, with about 20% occurring only once. This specimen was peripheral blood mononuclear cells (PBMCs), taken when the disease was refractory, from a patient treated with antithyroid drugs. Source of these receptors: a female donor with Graves disease. Both conserved end residues are part of each CDR3. Fields, in order: D gene, V gene, clone size, J gene, CDR3 protein, CDR3 DNA. A D gene is named only where the DNA matches it firmly. The size field is filled for only some rows; it gives once, few, many or a size class.

d_call: TRBD2; v_call: TRBV4-1; clone_size: -; j_call: TRBJ2-7; cdr3_aa: CASSHLTSATYEQYF; cdr3_nt: TGCGCCAGCAGCCACCTGACTAGCGCTACCTACGAGCAGTACTTC
d_call: -; v_call: TRBV6-2/TRBV6-3; clone_size: many; j_call: TRBJ2-7; cdr3_aa: CASSYFPETYEQYF; cdr3_nt: TGTGCCAGCAGTTATTTTCCGGAGACCTACGAGCAGTACTTC
d_call: -; v_call: TRBV7-2; clone_size: -; j_call: TRBJ2-3; cdr3_aa: CASSLGLEPEQYF; cdr3_nt: TGTGCCAGCAGCTTAGGATTAGAGCCAGAGCAGTATTTT
d_call: -; v_call: TRBV11-2; clone_size: few; j_call: TRBJ2-7; cdr3_aa: CASSLDPLYRTPTSYEQYF; cdr3_nt: TGTGCCAGCAGCTTAGATCCCCTATATCGGACTCCAACGTCCTACGAGCAGTACTTC
d_call: -; v_call: TRBV18; clone_size: -; j_call: TRBJ2-1; cdr3_aa: CASSSLAASSNEQFF; cdr3_nt: TGTGCCAGCTCATCACTTGCGGCTAGCAGTAATGAGCAGTTCTTC
d_call: -; v_call: TRBV30; clone_size: few; j_call: TRBJ1-1; cdr3_aa: CAWSVLETEAFF; cdr3_nt: TGTGCCTGGAGTGTACTTGAAACTGAAGCTTTCTTT
d_call: -; v_call: TRBV20-1; clone_size: few; j_call: TRBJ1-1; cdr3_aa: CSARDRGARLYTEAFF; cdr3_nt: TGCAGTGCTAGAGACAGGGGCGCTCGGCTTTACACTGAAGCTTTCTTT
d_call: -; v_call: TRBV6-2/TRBV6-3; clone_size: -; j_call: TRBJ2-3; cdr3_aa: CASSSTISTDTQYF; cdr3_nt: TGTGCCAGCAGTTCCACGATAAGCACAGATACGCAGTATTTT
d_call: TRBD1; v_call: TRBV2; clone_size: many; j_call: TRBJ1-2; cdr3_aa: CASSEGQGNLNYGYTF; cdr3_nt: TGTGCCAGCAGTGAAGGACAGGGCAATTTAAACTATGGCTACACCTTC
d_call: TRBD1; v_call: TRBV6-1; clone_size: -; j_call: TRBJ1-1; cdr3_aa: CASRSHRTGVRNTEAFF; cdr3_nt: TGTGCCAGCAGGTCACATAGGACAGGGGTAAGGAACACTGAAGCTTTCTTT
d_call: -; v_call: TRBV18; clone_size: few; j_call: TRBJ1-5; cdr3_aa: CASSPSAQVRSNQPQHF; cdr3_nt: TGTGCCAGCTCACCATCGGCCCAGGTGAGGTCTAATCAGCCCCAGCATTTT
d_call: -; v_call: TRBV19; clone_size: -; j_call: TRBJ2-3; cdr3_aa: CASSDRAPNTQYF; cdr3_nt: TGTGCCAGTAGTGACCGGGCCCCAAATACGCAGTATTTT
d_call: -; v_call: TRBV19; clone_size: few; j_call: TRBJ2-7; cdr3_aa: CASSMTSGVYEQYF; cdr3_nt: TGTGCCAGTAGTATGACTAGTGGGGTCTACGAGCAGTACTTC
d_call: -; v_call: TRBV28; clone_size: many; j_call: TRBJ1-5; cdr3_aa: CASSSRTRDPPQHF; cdr3_nt: TGTGCCAGCAGTTCTCGGACGCGGGACCCGCCCCAGCATTTT
d_call: -; v_call: TRBV5-5; clone_size: many; j_call: TRBJ2-5; cdr3_aa: CASSGMPAAKETQYF; cdr3_nt: TGTGCCAGCAGCGGAATGCCAGCGGCCAAAGAGACCCAGTACTTC
d_call: -; v_call: TRBV19; clone_size: -; j_call: TRBJ1-5; cdr3_aa: CASSMAGSFQPQHF; cdr3_nt: TGTGCCAGTAGTATGGCAGGATCTTTTCAGCCCCAGCATTTT
d_call: -; v_call: TRBV15; clone_size: few; j_call: TRBJ1-1; cdr3_aa: CATSRGRTWENTEAFF; cdr3_nt: TGTGCCACCAGCAGGGGACGAACTTGGGAGAACACTGAAGCTTTCTTT
d_call: TRBD1; v_call: TRBV25-1; clone_size: few; j_call: TRBJ1-4; cdr3_aa: CASSEERTGNNEKLFF; cdr3_nt: TGTGCCAGCAGTGAAGAACGGACAGGCAATAATGAAAAACTGTTTTTT
d_call: TRBD2; v_call: TRBV6-1; clone_size: few; j_call: TRBJ2-7; cdr3_aa: CASSRGVAGGPSVYEQYF; cdr3_nt: TGTGCCAGCAGCCGTGGAGTAGCGGGAGGGCCCTCCGTCTACGAGCAGTACTTC
d_call: -; v_call: TRBV20-1; clone_size: many; j_call: TRBJ2-5; cdr3_aa: CSARAWRAMRETQYF; cdr3_nt: TGCAGTGCTAGAGCATGGAGGGCCATGCGAGAGACCCAGTACTTC
d_call: TRBD1; v_call: TRBV5-1; clone_size: few; j_call: TRBJ2-1; cdr3_aa: CASSLGQGYNEQFF; cdr3_nt: TGCGCCAGCAGCCTGGGACAGGGGTACAATGAGCAGTTCTTC
d_call: TRBD2; v_call: TRBV5-6; clone_size: -; j_call: TRBJ2-7; cdr3_aa: CASSLVLAGGRQYF; cdr3_nt: TGTGCCAGCAGCTTGGTCCTAGCGGGAGGGAGGCAGTACTTC
d_call: -; v_call: TRBV29-1; clone_size: few; j_call: TRBJ2-5; cdr3_aa: CSVEDRRSETQYF; cdr3_nt: TGCAGCGTTGAAGATCGAAGGTCGGAGACCCAGTACTTC
d_call: TRBD1; v_call: TRBV30; clone_size: -; j_call: TRBJ2-2; cdr3_aa: CAWSHRGRGTGELFF; cdr3_nt: TGTGCCTGGAGCCATCGGGGCAGGGGGACCGGGGAGCTGTTTTTT
d_call: -; v_call: TRBV29-1; clone_size: -; j_call: TRBJ1-1; cdr3_aa: CSVAHARTEAFF; cdr3_nt: TGCAGCGTTGCACATGCCCGAACTGAAGCTTTCTTT
d_call: -; v_call: TRBV20-1; clone_size: many; j_call: TRBJ1-1; cdr3_aa: CSARDTRNTEAFF; cdr3_nt: TGCAGTGCTAGAGACACAAGAAACACTGAAGCTTTCTTT
d_call: -; v_call: TRBV20-1; clone_size: -; j_call: TRBJ2-7; cdr3_aa: CSAEDTVNEQYF; cdr3_nt: TGCAGTGCCGAAGATACAGTGAACGAGCAGTACTTC
d_call: -; v_call: TRBV5-1; clone_size: -; j_call: TRBJ1-3; cdr3_aa: CASSRDGISGNTIYF; cdr3_nt: TGCGCCAGCAGCAGGGACGGCATCTCTGGAAACACCATATATTTT
d_call: TRBD2; v_call: TRBV20-1; clone_size: -; j_call: TRBJ2-7; cdr3_aa: CSVPSGVFYEQYF; cdr3_nt: TGCAGTGTACCTAGCGGAGTTTTCTACGAGCAGTACTTC
d_call: -; v_call: TRBV9; clone_size: many; j_call: TRBJ1-1; cdr3_aa: CASSDTPNTEAFF; cdr3_nt: TGTGCCAGCAGCGATACCCCGAACACTGAAGCTTTCTTT
d_call: -; v_call: TRBV2; clone_size: many; j_call: TRBJ1-4; cdr3_aa: CASSEALVPVF; cdr3_nt: TGTGCCAGCAGTGAAGCGCTGGTCCCAGTTTTT
d_call: TRBD2; v_call: TRBV7-2; clone_size: many; j_call: TRBJ2-7; cdr3_aa: CASSLGRGRAYEQYF; cdr3_nt: TGTGCCAGCAGCTTAGGTCGAGGGAGGGCCTACGAGCAGTACTTC
d_call: -; v_call: TRBV27; clone_size: few; j_call: TRBJ2-7; cdr3_aa: CASSLKGGSGYEQYF; cdr3_nt: TGTGCCAGCTCCCTTAAGGGTGGGAGCGGGTACGAGCAGTACTTC
d_call: -; v_call: TRBV29-1; clone_size: few; j_call: TRBJ1-2; cdr3_aa: CSVEGTANYGYTF; cdr3_nt: TGCAGCGTTGAGGGGACCGCTAACTATGGCTACACCTTC
d_call: TRBD2; v_call: TRBV11-3; clone_size: -; j_call: TRBJ2-6; cdr3_aa: CASSPDGLAGGRGANVLTF; cdr3_nt: TGTGCCAGCAGCCCAGATGGACTAGCGGGAGGGCGCGGGGCCAACGTCCTGACTTTC
d_call: -; v_call: TRBV30; clone_size: few; j_call: TRBJ2-2; cdr3_aa: CAWSVGSNTGELFF; cdr3_nt: TGTGCCTGGAGTGTGGGGTCAAACACCGGGGAGCTGTTTTTT
d_call: -; v_call: TRBV4-3; clone_size: -; j_call: TRBJ2-6; cdr3_aa: CASSQVKAGSGANVLTF; cdr3_nt: TGCGCCAGCAGCCAAGTCAAGGCGGGTTCTGGGGCCAACGTCCTGACTTTC
d_call: -; v_call: TRBV29-1; clone_size: few; j_call: TRBJ1-1; cdr3_aa: CSVLTGENTEAFF; cdr3_nt: TGCAGCGTTTTGACAGGAGAGAACACTGAAGCTTTCTTT
d_call: -; v_call: TRBV27; clone_size: many; j_call: TRBJ1-6; cdr3_aa: CASSGDPGPRGSPLHF; cdr3_nt: TGTGCCAGCAGTGGAGACCCGGGACCCAGGGGTTCACCCCTCCACTTT
d_call: -; v_call: TRBV11-2; clone_size: many; j_call: TRBJ1-1; cdr3_aa: CASSQERNTEAFF; cdr3_nt: TGTGCCAGCAGCCAAGAGCGGAACACTGAAGCTTTCTTT
d_call: -; v_call: TRBV11-2; clone_size: many; j_call: TRBJ1-1; cdr3_aa: CASTTTRVSNTEAFF; cdr3_nt: TGTGCCAGCACCACTACCAGGGTCAGTAACACTGAAGCTTTCTTT
d_call: -; v_call: TRBV19; clone_size: -; j_call: TRBJ2-4; cdr3_aa: CASRESGAKNIQYF; cdr3_nt: TGTGCCAGTAGAGAGAGTGGGGCCAAAAACATTCAGTACTTC